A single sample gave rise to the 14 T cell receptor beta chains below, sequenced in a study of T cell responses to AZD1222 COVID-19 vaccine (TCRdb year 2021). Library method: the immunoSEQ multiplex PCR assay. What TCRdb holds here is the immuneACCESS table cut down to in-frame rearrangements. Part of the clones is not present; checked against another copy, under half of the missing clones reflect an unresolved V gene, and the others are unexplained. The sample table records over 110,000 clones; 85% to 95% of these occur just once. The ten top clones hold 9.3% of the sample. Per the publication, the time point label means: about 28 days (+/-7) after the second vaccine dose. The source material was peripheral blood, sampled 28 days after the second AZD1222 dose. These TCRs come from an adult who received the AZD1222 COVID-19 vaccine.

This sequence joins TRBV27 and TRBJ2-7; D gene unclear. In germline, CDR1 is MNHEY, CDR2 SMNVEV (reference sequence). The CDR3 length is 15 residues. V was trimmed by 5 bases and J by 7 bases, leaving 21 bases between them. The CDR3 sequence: CASSAWALPPTEQYV. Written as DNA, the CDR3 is TGTGCCAGCAGTGCCTGGGCCTTACCCCCTACAGAGCAGTACGTC.

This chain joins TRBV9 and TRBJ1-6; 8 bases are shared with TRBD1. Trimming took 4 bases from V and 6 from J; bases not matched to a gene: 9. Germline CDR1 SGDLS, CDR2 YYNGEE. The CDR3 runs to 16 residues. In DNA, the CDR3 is TGTGCCAGCAGCCCTAGGGACAGGTACTCTAATTCACCCCTCCACTTT. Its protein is CASSPRDRYSNSPLHF.

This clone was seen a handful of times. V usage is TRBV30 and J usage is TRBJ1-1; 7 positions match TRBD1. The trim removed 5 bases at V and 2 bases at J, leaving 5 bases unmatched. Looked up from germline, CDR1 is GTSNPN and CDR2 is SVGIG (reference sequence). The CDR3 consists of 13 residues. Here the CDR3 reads CAWGRDSNTEAFF. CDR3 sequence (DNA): TGTGCCTGGGGCCGGGACAGCAACACTGAAGCTTTCTTT. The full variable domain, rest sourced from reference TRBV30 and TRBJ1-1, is SQTIHQWPATLVQPVGSPLSLECTVEGTSNPNLYWYRQAAGRGLQLLFYSVGIGQISSEVPQNLSASRPQDRQFILSSKKLLLSDSGFYLCAWGRDSNTEAFFGQGTRLTVV.

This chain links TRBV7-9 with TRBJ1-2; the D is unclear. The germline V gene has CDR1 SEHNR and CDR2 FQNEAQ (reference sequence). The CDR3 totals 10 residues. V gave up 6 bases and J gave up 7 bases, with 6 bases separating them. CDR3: CASSPFGYTF. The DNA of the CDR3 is TGTGCCAGCAGTCCCTTTGGCTACACCTTC. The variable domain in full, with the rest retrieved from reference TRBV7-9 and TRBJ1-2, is DTGVSQNPRHKITKRGQNVTFRCDPISEHNRLYWYRQTLGQGPEFLTYFQNEAQLEKSRLLSDRFSAERPKGSFSTLEIQRTEQGDSAMYLCASSPFGYTFGSGTRLTVV.

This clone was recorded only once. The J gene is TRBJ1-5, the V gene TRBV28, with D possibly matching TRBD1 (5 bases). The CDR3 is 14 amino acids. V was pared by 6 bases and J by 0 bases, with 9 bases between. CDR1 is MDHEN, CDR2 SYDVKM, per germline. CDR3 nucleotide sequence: TGTGCCAGCAGAAGGACACCTAGCAATCAGCCCCAGCATTTT. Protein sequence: CASRRTPSNQPQHF. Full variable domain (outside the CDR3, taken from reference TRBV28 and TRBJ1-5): DVKVTQSSRYLVKRTGEKVFLECVQDMDHENMFWYRQDPGLGLRLIYFSYDVKMKEKGDIPEGYSVSREKKERFSLILESASTNQTSMYLCASRRTPSNQPQHFGDGTRLSIL.

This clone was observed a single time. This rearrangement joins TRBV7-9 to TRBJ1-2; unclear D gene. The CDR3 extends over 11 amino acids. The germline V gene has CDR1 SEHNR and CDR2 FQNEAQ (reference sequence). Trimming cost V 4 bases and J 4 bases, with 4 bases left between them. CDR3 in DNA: TGTGCCAGCAGCTCCTCCTATGGCTACACCTTC. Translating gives CASSSSYGYTF.

The DNA of the CDR3 is TGCGCCAGCAGCCAAGTTGAGGGGGCGTTTGAAGCTTTCTTT. Its translation is CASSQVEGAFEAFF. V is TRBV4-3 and J is TRBJ1-1; 7 bases match TRBD1. Germline V gene lookup returns CDR1 LGHNA and CDR2 YSLEER. The CDR3 totals 14 residues. V was pared by 1 base and J by 7 bases, with 6 bases of the junction left unmatched.

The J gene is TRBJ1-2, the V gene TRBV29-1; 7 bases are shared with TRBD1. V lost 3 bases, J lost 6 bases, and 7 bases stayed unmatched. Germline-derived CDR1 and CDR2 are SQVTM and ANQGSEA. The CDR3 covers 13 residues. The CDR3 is CSVEEQGRDGYTF. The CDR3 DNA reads TGCAGCGTTGAGGAACAGGGGCGGGATGGCTACACCTTC.

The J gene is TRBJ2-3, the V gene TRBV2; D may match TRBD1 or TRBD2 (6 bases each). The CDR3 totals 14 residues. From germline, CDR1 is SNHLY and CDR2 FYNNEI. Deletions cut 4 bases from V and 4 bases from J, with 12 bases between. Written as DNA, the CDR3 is TGTGCCAGCAGTGTAGGGGGGAGGCCAGATACGCAGTATTTT. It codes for CASSVGGRPDTQYF.

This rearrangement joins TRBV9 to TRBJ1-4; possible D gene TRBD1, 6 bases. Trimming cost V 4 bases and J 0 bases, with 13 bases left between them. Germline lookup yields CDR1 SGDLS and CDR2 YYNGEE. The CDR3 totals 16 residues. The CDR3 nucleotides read TGTGCCAGCAGCCTCGGGACAAAGGCAACTAATGAAAAACTGTTTTTT. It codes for CASSLGTKATNEKLFF.

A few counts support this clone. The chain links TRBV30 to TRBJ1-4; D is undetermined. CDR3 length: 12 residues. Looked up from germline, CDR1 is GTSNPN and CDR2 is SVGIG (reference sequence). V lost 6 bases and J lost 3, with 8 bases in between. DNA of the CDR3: TGTGCCTGCGACGGGGCTAATGAAAAACTGTTTTTT. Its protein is CACDGANEKLFF.

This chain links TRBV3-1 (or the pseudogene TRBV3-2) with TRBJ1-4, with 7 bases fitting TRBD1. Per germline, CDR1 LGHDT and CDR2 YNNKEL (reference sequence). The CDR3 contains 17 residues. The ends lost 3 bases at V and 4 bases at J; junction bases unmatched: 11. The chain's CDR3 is CASSHLPSGGDNEKLFF. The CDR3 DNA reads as TGTGCCAGCAGCCATCTGCCCTCAGGGGGGGATAATGAAAAACTGTTTTTT.

CDR3 residues: CASSSTGFPGELFF. The DNA of the CDR3 is TGTGCCAGCAGTTCGACAGGATTCCCCGGGGAGCTGTTTTTT. This sequence joins TRBV28 and TRBJ2-2, with a weak D call TRBD1 (6 bases). V shed 4 bases and J shed 6 bases, with 12 bases lying between them. The CDR3 contains 14 residues. Germline V gives CDR1 MDHEN, CDR2 SYDVKM.

The CDR3 DNA sequence: TGCGCCAGCAGCTTGGGACCGGGGAACACTGAAGCTTTCTTT. Its protein is CASSLGPGNTEAFF. The gene calls are TRBV5-1 and TRBJ1-1; the D is unclear. CDR1 is SGHRS and CDR2 is YFSETQ in the germline V gene. V lost 0 bases to trimming and J lost 1 base, with 7 bases between them. The CDR3 is made up of 14 amino acids.